This TCR beta chain is from a study of OX40 agonist ivuxolimab in advanced cancers. Some clones are missing from TCRdb's copy, which holds only in-frame ones; the method was immunoSEQ multiplex PCR. Of over 70,000 clones in the sample, around 87% were seen once. V dropped 4 bases and J dropped 5; count of bases not matched to a gene: 8. CDR1 is SGDLS, CDR2 YYNGEE, per germline. The CDR3 is 15 residues long. The specimen was CD4+ or CD8+ T cells sorted from blood, collected in a trial of the OX40 agonist ivuxolimab. This receptor was taken from an adult with an advanced solid tumor such as melanoma, head and neck, liver or kidney cancer. The chain recombines TRBV9 with TRBJ2-2; 7 positions match TRBD2. The CDR3 protein is CASSPRGVGTGELFF. The CDR3 bases are TGTGCCAGCAGCCCTCGGGGGGTGGGGACCGGGGAGCTGTTTTTT.